The 27 T cell receptor beta chains in this list originate from one sample, sequenced in a study of T cell changes during pregnancy in multiple sclerosis. The method was immunoSEQ multiplex PCR; TCRdb's version includes in-frame clones alone and lacks a portion of them. Among some 60,000 clones listed, around 91% were seen once. The specimen was peripheral blood, collected after pregnancy. Source of these receptors: a female donor with multiple sclerosis, enrolled in a pregnancy study.

The CDR3 DNA reads as TGTGCCAGCGGAAACCGGGACTCTATGGGCTACACCTTC. Its protein product is CASGNRDSMGYTF. The rearrangement joins TRBV19 to TRBJ1-2; possible D gene TRBD1, 5 bases. The CDR3 is 13 amino acids. Germline V gene lookup returns CDR1 LNHDA and CDR2 SQIVND (reference sequence). The V gene lost 9 bases and the J gene lost 8 bases, with 19 bases spanning the gap.

The chain has TRBV19 and TRBJ1-5; 7 bases match TRBD1. Trimming at V came to 2 bases and at J to 0 bases, leaving 4 bases not matched to a gene. The CDR3 extends over 16 amino acids. Germline V CDR1 and CDR2: LNHDA, SQIVND (reference sequence). The CDR3, as DNA: TGTGCCAGTAGTATAAGGGGGCGGATTAGCAATCAGCCCCAGCATTTT. Translated: CASSIRGRISNQPQHF.

The rearrangement joins TRBV7-9 to TRBJ2-3; 10 bases match TRBD2. Looked up from germline, CDR1 is SEHNR and CDR2 is FQNEAQ (reference sequence). Trimming at V came to 3 bases and at J to 0 bases, leaving 3 bases not matched to a gene. This CDR3 has 16 residues. The CDR3: CASSLASGGSTDTQYF. As DNA, the CDR3 is TGTGCCAGCAGCTTGGCTAGCGGGGGAAGCACAGATACGCAGTATTTT.

The rearrangement uses TRBV7-8 and TRBJ2-5; 9 bases agree with TRBD1. Germline CDR1 is SGHVS and CDR2 is FQNEAQ. After removal of 4 bases from V and 5 bases from J, the junction contained 5 bases not matched to a gene. This CDR3 has 14 residues. The CDR3 reads CASSSNRGQETQYF. The CDR3 DNA reads TGTGCCAGCAGCTCAAACAGGGGGCAGGAGACCCAGTACTTC.

On this clone: No conserved phenylalanine or tryptophan ends this CDR3, so it is likely a read error. The DNA is omitted, as the CDR3 cannot be located on it reliably, and the CDR3 follows TCRdb's listing. The V and J genes are TRBV13 and TRBJ1-5; the table gives TRBD1 as D, unverified against the DNA. The CDR3 length is 11 residues, termini included. Germline values: CDR1 PRHDT, CDR2 FYEKMQ (reference sequence). The CDR3 spells CASSLDVQGVM.

This clone was seen a single time. The chain uses TRBV6-6 and TRBJ1-5; 11 nucleotides match TRBD1. V shed 0 bases and J 7 bases; nucleotides not matched to a gene: 2. This CDR3 region has 15 residues. The V gene's germline CDR1 is MNHNY and CDR2 SVGAGI (reference sequence). The CDR3 loop reads CASSYSGTGGQPQHF. The CDR3 coding sequence is TGTGCCAGCAGTTACTCGGGGACAGGGGGACAGCCCCAGCATTTT.

The gene calls are TRBV6-6 and TRBJ2-7; 9 bases map to TRBD1. This CDR3 region has 14 residues. Germline CDR1 is MNHNY and CDR2 is SVGAGI (reference sequence). Trimming at V came to 3 bases and at J to 6 bases, leaving 6 bases not matched to a gene. The CDR3 nucleotides read TGTGCCAGCAGTTATCGGACAGGGGTGGGCGAGCAGTACTTC. Residues: CASSYRTGVGEQYF.

This sequence joins TRBV10-2 and TRBJ2-1; D is perhaps TRBD2 (6 bases). The germline gives CDR1 WSHSY, CDR2 SAAADI. The V end was cut by 6 bases, the J end by 4 bases, with 7 bases between. This CDR3 spans 12 amino acids. DNA of the CDR3: TGCGCCAGCAGGGGGGGATACAATGAGCAGTTCTTC. Translated, it gives CASRGGYNEQFF.

The V and J genes are TRBV12-5 and TRBJ1-1, with TRBD1 identical over 8 bases. This CDR3 region has 16 residues. The V gene's germline CDR1 is LGHNT and CDR2 FRNRAP. V gave up 0 bases and J gave up 5 bases; unmatched junction bases: 8. DNA for the CDR3: TGTGCTAGTGGTTTGGTACAGGGGGAAGAGGAAACTGAAGCTTTCTTT. Its translation: CASGLVQGEEETEAFF.

The V and J genes are TRBV5-5 and TRBJ2-7; D is undetermined. The CDR3 contains 14 residues. Germline CDR1 is SGHKS and CDR2 is YYEKEE (reference sequence). The V end lost 0 bases, the J end lost 0 bases, and 7 bases lay between the germline ends. The DNA for the CDR3 is TGTGCCAGCAGCTTGGACTTACTCTCCTACGAGCAGTACTTC. Translating it yields CASSLDLLSYEQYF.

V and J are TRBV6-6 and TRBJ1-2, with D unresolved. The CDR3 extends over 13 amino acids. Trimming pared 7 bases from V and 7 bases from J, leaving 16 bases between. Germline values: CDR1 MNHNY, CDR2 SVGAGI (reference sequence). CDR3 DNA sequence: TGTGCCAGCATACTAGTAGCAGCGGGTGGCTACACCTTC. Its protein is CASILVAAGGYTF.

The chain is built from TRBV7-2 and TRBJ1-4, with D unclear. This CDR3 comprises 15 residues. In germline, CDR1 is SGHTA, CDR2 FQGNSA. V lost 2 bases to trimming and J lost 6 bases, with 13 bases between them. In nucleotides, the CDR3 is TGTGCCAGCAGCTTATCGGCAGGTTATTATGAAAAACTGTTTTTT. Its translation is CASSLSAGYYEKLFF. Using reference TRBV7-2 and TRBJ1-4 for the parts outside the CDR3, the full variable domain is GAGVSQSPSNKVTEKGKDVELRCDPISGHTALYWYRQSLGQGLEFLIYFQGNSAPDKSGLPSDRFSAERTGGSVSTLTIQRTQQEDSAVYLCASSLSAGYYEKLFFGSGTQLSVL.

The rearrangement joins TRBV23-1 to TRBJ1-5, with D uncertain. TRBV23-1 is identified as an open reading frame with a role that is uncertain. This CDR3 spans 16 amino acids. Trimming left V 5 bases short and J 0 bases short, with 14 bases between. CDR3 nucleotide sequence: TGCGCCAGCAGTTCCCCGGGCAGCGGTAGCAATCAGCCCCAGCATTTT. This sequence encodes CASSSPGSGSNQPQHF.

The chain carries TRBV5-5 and TRBJ1-2; the match to TRBD1 covers 7 bases. CDR1 is SGHKS, CDR2 YYEKEE, per germline (reference sequence). V lost 4 bases, J lost 5 bases, and 8 bases stayed unmatched. There are 14 residues in the CDR3. For the CDR3, the DNA is TGTGCCAGCAGCCCGGTACCGGGACAGTATGGCTACACCTTC. It is translated as CASSPVPGQYGYTF.

The rearrangement joins TRBV5-1 to TRBJ1-4, with D tentatively TRBD1 (5 bases). The CDR3 is 13 residues long. V was cut by 8 bases and J by 4 bases, with 12 bases left in between. Germline assignment: CDR1 SGHRS and CDR2 YFSETQ. The CDR3 region has the DNA TGCGCCAGTCGGCAGGGCTTTAATGAAAAACTGTTTTTT. This translates into CASRQGFNEKLFF.

This chain joins TRBV20-1 and TRBJ2-5; TRBD1 matches at 7 bases. The trim removed 6 bases at V and 10 bases at J, leaving 8 bases unmatched. The CDR3 runs to 11 residues. From germline, CDR1 is DFQATT and CDR2 SNEGSKA (reference sequence). CDR3 sequence reads: CSARGPGHQYF. DNA for the CDR3: TGCAGTGCAAGGGGGCCGGGACACCAGTACTTC.

A word on this clone: One junction end disagrees with the germline gene, perhaps due to a read error. The J gene is TRBJ2-5, the V gene TRBV7-7; no reliable D call. Looked up from germline, CDR1 is SSHAT and CDR2 is FNYEAQ (reference sequence). CDR3 size: 14 residues. In DNA, the CDR3 is TGTGCTAGCAGCTTAGAGAACGGTCAAGAGACCCAGTACTTC. It translates to CASSLENGQETQYF.

CDR3 coding DNA: TGTGCCAGCAGTTACTCACGGGGTTACAATGAGCAGTTCTTC. Its protein is CASSYSRGYNEQFF. This chain connects TRBV6-5 to TRBJ2-1, with a weak D call TRBD2 (5 bases). Germline CDR1 MNHEY, CDR2 SVGAGI. CDR3 size: 14 residues. V was pared by 0 bases and J by 4 bases, with 7 bases between.

This clone turned up a few times. The chain employs TRBV13 and TRBJ1-1, with no clear D. The CDR3 covers 12 residues. Trimming stripped 4 bases from V and 8 bases from J, with 11 bases between. Germline V lookup: CDR1 PRHDT, CDR2 FYEKMQ (reference sequence). CDR3 sequence (DNA): TGTGCCAGCAGCTCAAGGCAGGTAGAAGCTTTCTTT. Translated: CASSSRQVEAFF.

This sequence joins TRBV10-1 and TRBJ2-3, with unresolved D. The CDR3 loop spans 14 amino acids. V was shortened by 3 bases and J by 2 bases, with 9 bases between the two germline ends. Germline V gene data show CDR1 as WNHNN and CDR2 as SYGVQD (reference sequence). The CDR3 DNA sequence: TGCGCCAGCAGTGACGACACTGACACAGATACGCAGTATTTT. Its translation: CASSDDTDTDTQYF.

The chain employs TRBV6-1 and TRBJ1-2; D is unresolved. CDR3 length: 15 residues. The germline V gene encodes CDR1 MNHNS and CDR2 SASEGT. V was pared by 4 bases and J by 5 bases, with 17 bases between. The DNA for the CDR3 is TGTGCCAGCAGTGGCCGGGCGGTGGGGAGATATGGCTACACCTTC. Amino acids: CASSGRAVGRYGYTF.

The rearrangement links TRBV5-6 to TRBJ1-4; D is perhaps TRBD1 (5 bases). The CDR3 has 15 residues. The germline V gene encodes CDR1 SGHDT and CDR2 YYEEEE. V dropped 4 bases and J dropped 4 bases, with 14 bases sitting between them. Here the CDR3 reads CASSTTTQGNEKLFF. The CDR3 DNA reads TGTGCCAGCAGCACAACCACCCAGGGTAATGAAAAACTGTTTTTT.

This clone has a single count. The V gene is TRBV11-2, the J gene TRBJ2-7, with 8 bases matching TRBD1. Germline values: CDR1 SGHAT, CDR2 FQNNGV. After removal of 3 bases from V and 6 bases from J, the junction contained 10 bases not matched to a gene. The CDR3 is 15 residues long. CDR3 bases: TGTGCCAGCAGCTTCGCCGGACAGGGTGTGGTCGAGCAGTACTTC. This translates into CASSFAGQGVVEQYF. Full variable domain (missing parts from reference TRBV11-2 and TRBJ2-7): EAGVAQSPRYKIIEKRQSVAFWCNPISGHATLYWYQQILGQGPKLLIQFQNNGVVDDSQLPKDRFSAERLKGVDSTLKIQPAKLEDSAVYLCASSFAGQGVVEQYFGPGTRLTVT.

Notes on this clone: The limits of the CDR3 on the DNA are not certain, so only TCRdb's listed CDR3 is given. The CDR3 is CASSQVGRGIGITF. This rearrangement joins TRBV4-3 to TRBJ1-2; the table's D call, TRBD1, was not checked against the DNA. Ends included, the CDR3 has 14 residues. Germline lookup yields CDR1 LGHNA and CDR2 YSLEER.

The CDR3 DNA reads TGTGCCAGCTTGGGACAGGGACTCTATGGCTACACCTTC. Residues: CASLGQGLYGYTF. The genes are TRBV2 and TRBJ1-2, with 9 positions matching TRBD1. Germline V gene sequence: CDR1 SNHLY, CDR2 FYNNEI. The CDR3 is made up of 13 amino acids. With V trimmed by 8 bases and J by 4 bases, 5 bases remained unmatched.

The chain is built from TRBV11-2 and TRBJ2-7, with D perhaps matching TRBD2 (6 bases). Germline V CDR1 and CDR2: SGHAT, FQNNGV. CDR3 length: 15 residues. V lost 5 bases and J 0 bases, leaving 14 bases between the germline ends. The CDR3: CASSPGGVRSYEQYF. DNA of the CDR3: TGTGCCAGCAGCCCGGGCGGGGTCCGCTCCTACGAGCAGTACTTC.

The chain carries TRBV2 and TRBJ2-7; the match to TRBD1 covers 10 bases. CDR1 is SNHLY, CDR2 FYNNEI, per germline. The trim removed 8 bases at V and 5 bases at J, leaving 27 bases unmatched. The CDR3 spans 20 residues. The CDR3 sequence: CASGTEYGTGDRSNGDEQYF. CDR3 nucleotide sequence: TGTGCCAGCGGAACGGAATACGGGACAGGGGACCGTTCCAATGGGGACGAGCAGTACTTC. The whole variable domain, filled in from reference TRBV2 and TRBJ2-7, reads EPEVTQTPSHQVTQMGQEVILRCVPISNHLYFYWYRQILGQKVEFLVSFYNNEISEKSEIFDDQFSVERPDGSNFTLKIRSTKLEDSAMYFCASGTEYGTGDRSNGDEQYFGPGTRLTVT.